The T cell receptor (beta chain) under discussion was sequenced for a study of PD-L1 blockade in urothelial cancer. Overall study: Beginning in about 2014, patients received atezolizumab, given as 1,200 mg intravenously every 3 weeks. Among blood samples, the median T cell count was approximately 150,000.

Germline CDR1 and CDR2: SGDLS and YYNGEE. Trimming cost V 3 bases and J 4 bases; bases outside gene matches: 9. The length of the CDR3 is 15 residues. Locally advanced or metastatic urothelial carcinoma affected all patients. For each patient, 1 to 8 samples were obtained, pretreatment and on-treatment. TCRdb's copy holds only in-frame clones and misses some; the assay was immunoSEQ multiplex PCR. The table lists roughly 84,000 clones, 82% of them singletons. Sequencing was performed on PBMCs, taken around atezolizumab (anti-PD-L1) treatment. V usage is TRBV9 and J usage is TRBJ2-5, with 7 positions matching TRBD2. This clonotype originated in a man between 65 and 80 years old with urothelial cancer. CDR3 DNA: TGTGCCAGCAGCGATCCCTTGGGGGAGGGAGAGACCCAGTACTTC. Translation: CASSDPLGEGETQYF.